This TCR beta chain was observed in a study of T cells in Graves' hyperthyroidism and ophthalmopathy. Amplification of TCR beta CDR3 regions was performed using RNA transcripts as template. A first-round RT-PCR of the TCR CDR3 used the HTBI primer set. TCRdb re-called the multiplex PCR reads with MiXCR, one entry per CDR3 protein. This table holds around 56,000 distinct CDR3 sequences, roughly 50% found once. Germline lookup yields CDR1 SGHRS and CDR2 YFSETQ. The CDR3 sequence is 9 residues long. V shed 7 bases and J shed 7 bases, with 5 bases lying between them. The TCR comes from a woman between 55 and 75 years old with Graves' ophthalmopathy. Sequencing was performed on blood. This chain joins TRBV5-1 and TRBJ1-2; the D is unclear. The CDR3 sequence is CASPSGYTF. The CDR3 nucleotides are TGCGCCAGCCCCAGTGGCTACACCTTC.